The 25 T cell receptor beta chains in this list originate from one sample, sequenced in a study of blood T cell repertoires in COVID-19. The protocol was immunoSEQ multiplex PCR, while the TCRdb copy is restricted to in-frame clones and leaves out a portion. The table includes 150,000 to 200,000 clones, almost 85% detected once. Specimen: PBMCs or T cells enriched from blood (not recorded which). Receptor source: a man in his fifties who had recovered from COVID-19.

This rearrangement joins TRBV18 to TRBJ1-4; no clear D. The ends were cut back, 1 base at V and 7 bases at J, with 16 bases in the middle. This CDR3 region has 16 residues. Looked up from germline, CDR1 is KGHSH and CDR2 is LQKENI. The CDR3 spells CASSPREGSAAEKLFF. For the CDR3, the DNA is TGTGCCAGCTCACCACGGGAGGGAAGCGCAGCTGAAAAACTGTTTTTT.

The gene calls are TRBV6-5 and TRBJ1-1, with D possibly TRBD1 on 6 matching bases. The CDR3 is 15 amino acids. V was cut by 6 bases and J by 1 base, with 15 bases left in between. Germline CDR1 and CDR2: MNHEY and SVGAGI. CDR3 DNA sequence: TGTGCCAGCAGACCTTTGACAGGTGGGAACACTGAAGCTTTCTTT. It specifies CASRPLTGGNTEAFF.

The CDR3 here is CASSRGQSNTEAFF. The DNA for the CDR3 is TGTGCCAGCAGCCGGGGACAGTCTAACACTGAAGCTTTCTTT. This chain connects TRBV5-4 to TRBJ1-1, with 7 bases that match TRBD1. Germline loops: CDR1 SGHNT, CDR2 YYREEE (reference sequence). Germline trimming cut 4 bases from V and 2 bases from J; bases unmatched to any gene: 5. CDR3 size: 14 residues. Complete variable domain (other parts from reference TRBV5-4 and TRBJ1-1): ETGVTQSPTHLIKTRGQQVTLRCSSQSGHNTVSWYQQALGQGPQFIFQYYREEENGRGNFPPRFSGLQFPNYSSELNVNALELDDSALYLCASSRGQSNTEAFFGQGTRLTVV.

The rearrangement links TRBV18 to TRBJ2-1; 11 nucleotides line up with TRBD2. Trimming cost V 2 bases and J 9 bases; bases outside gene matches: 6. This CDR3 is built from 15 residues. CDR1 and CDR2 from the germline V gene are KGHSH and LQKENI. The CDR3 sequence: CASSPELAGVTEQFF. CDR3 DNA sequence: TGTGCCAGCTCACCAGAACTAGCGGGGGTGACTGAGCAGTTCTTC.

This clone has just a few counts. The gene calls are TRBV18 and TRBJ2-7; 7 nucleotides agree with TRBD1. CDR1 KGHSH and CDR2 LQKENI come from the germline V gene. V dropped 5 bases and J dropped 3; count of bases not matched to a gene: 1. The CDR3 consists of 12 residues. The CDR3 protein is CASSRQGYEQYF. CDR3 nucleotide sequence: TGTGCCAGCTCAAGACAGGGCTACGAGCAGTACTTC.

This clone was seen more than once but under ten times. The chain joins TRBV9 to TRBJ2-3, with 8 bases aligning to TRBD2. From germline, CDR1 is SGDLS and CDR2 YYNGEE. The V segment lost 0 bases and the J segment 3 bases; nucleotides outside the gene matches: 12. The CDR3 runs to 18 residues. CDR3 bases: TGTGCCAGCAGCGTAGCAGGTAGCGGGGCTTTCAGGACAGATACGCAGTATTTT. Translating gives CASSVAGSGAFRTDTQYF.

This chain connects TRBV9 to TRBJ2-1; D gene unclear. Germline V gene lookup returns CDR1 SGDLS and CDR2 YYNGEE. This CDR3 is built from 14 residues. Deletions cut 0 bases from V and 3 bases from J, with 7 bases between. The CDR3 sequence is CASSVGQDYNEQFF. The CDR3 DNA reads TGTGCCAGCAGCGTAGGGCAGGACTACAATGAGCAGTTCTTC.

This chain connects TRBV6-4 to TRBJ1-6; 7 bases match TRBD1. V lost 6 bases and J lost 8; bases outside the gene matches: 10. CDR3 length: 15 residues. Germline CDR1 reads MRHNA; CDR2 reads SNTAGT. This CDR3 reads CASSKGGAGDSPLHF. The CDR3 DNA is TGTGCCAGCAGCAAAGGGGGCGCCGGGGATTCACCCCTCCACTTT.

J is TRBJ2-1 and V is TRBV7-3, with 9 bases fitting TRBD2. The germline V gene encodes CDR1 SGHTA and CDR2 FQGTGA. J lost 4 bases, V lost 5 bases, and 6 bases had no gene match. The CDR3 runs 15 residues. The CDR3 here is CASSPPTSGYNEQFF. CDR3 DNA sequence: TGTGCCAGCAGCCCCCCGACTAGCGGATACAATGAGCAGTTCTTC.

V is TRBV11-1 and J is TRBJ2-5; the D is unclear. Germline values: CDR1 SGHAT, CDR2 FQDESV (reference sequence). Trimming took off 7 bases at V and 5 bases at J, with 14 bases between the two ends. The CDR3 sequence is 13 residues long. CDR3 in amino acids: CASTPRSRETQYF. CDR3 nucleotides: TGTGCCAGCACCCCCCGGTCCCGTGAGACCCAGTACTTC.

This clone was detected only once. The chain joins TRBV28 to TRBJ1-5, with D perhaps matching TRBD1 (5 bases). Germline-derived CDR1 and CDR2 are MDHEN and SYDVKM. Between the trimmed V and J ends, which lost 2 bases and 15 bases, there was a span of 17 bases. CDR3 length: 13 amino acids. The chain's CDR3 is CASSLVGGRGGHF. The CDR3 region has the DNA TGTGCCAGCAGTTTAGTCGGGGGAAGGGGTGGGCATTTT. Variable domain in full (rest from reference TRBV28 and TRBJ1-5): DVKVTQSSRYLVKRTGEKVFLECVQDMDHENMFWYRQDPGLGLRLIYFSYDVKMKEKGDIPEGYSVSREKKERFSLILESASTNQTSMYLCASSLVGGRGGHFGDGTRLSIL.

This chain joins TRBV15 and TRBJ2-7; TRBD2 might be the D (6 bases). Germline assignment: CDR1 LNHNV and CDR2 YYDKDF (reference sequence). The V gene lost 0 bases and the J gene lost 6 bases, with 9 bases spanning the gap. The length of the CDR3 is 13 residues. The CDR3 DNA reads TGTGCCACCAGCAGAGATCTCGGGAGCGAGCAGTACTTC. Translating gives CATSRDLGSEQYF.

This sequence joins TRBV3-1 (or the pseudogene TRBV3-2) and TRBJ1-2; 7 bases align to TRBD1. Germline values: CDR1 LGHDT, CDR2 YNNKEL (reference sequence). V lost 0 bases and J lost 5; bases outside the gene matches: 15. The length of the CDR3 is 18 residues. The CDR3 here is CASSQEGQSNPGVYGYTF. In nucleotides, the CDR3 is TGTGCCAGCAGCCAAGAGGGACAGTCGAATCCGGGCGTATATGGCTACACCTTC.

The V and J genes are TRBV6-5 and TRBJ1-6, with a possible D match to TRBD1 (6 bases). This CDR3 spans 14 amino acids. Deletions cut 2 bases from V and 9 bases from J, with 11 bases between. Germline CDR1 MNHEY, CDR2 SVGAGI. The CDR3 here is CASSYEQGGSPLHF. CDR3 DNA sequence: TGTGCCAGCAGTTACGAACAGGGCGGTTCACCCCTCCACTTT.

The gene calls are TRBV23-1 and TRBJ1-1; D may be TRBD1 (6 bases). TRBV23-1 is flagged as an ORF with uncertain function. With 0 bases removed from V and 4 bases from J, the gap between germline ends came to 9 bases. The CDR3 covers 14 residues. The CDR3 loop reads CASSQSRDTTEAFF. In nucleotides, the CDR3 is TGCGCCAGCAGTCAATCCCGGGACACCACTGAAGCTTTCTTT.

This chain connects TRBV3-1 (or the pseudogene TRBV3-2) to TRBJ1-4; D gene ambiguous. CDR1 and CDR2 from the germline V gene are LGHDT and YNNKEL (reference sequence). The CDR3 is 14 residues long. V was cut by 1 base and J by 6 bases, with 9 bases left in between. DNA of the CDR3: TGTGCCAGCAGCCAAGCGGAGCTGGATGAAAAACTGTTTTTT. Its protein is CASSQAELDEKLFF.

The CDR3 is CASSLGQGGTHEQYF. The DNA for the CDR3 is TGTGCCAGCAGCCTAGGACAGGGTGGGACCCACGAGCAGTACTTC. J is TRBJ2-7 and V is TRBV7-9, with 8 positions matching TRBD1. The CDR3 has 15 residues. Germline V CDR1 and CDR2: SEHNR, FQNEAQ (reference sequence). After removal of 5 bases from V and 5 bases from J, the junction contained 11 bases not matched to a gene.

The V gene is TRBV5-1, the J gene TRBJ1-2; TRBD1 is a possible D gene (6 bases). V lost 3 bases and J lost 7, with 19 bases in between. This CDR3 contains 15 residues. The V gene's germline CDR1 is SGHRS and CDR2 YFSETQ. DNA of the CDR3: TGCGCCAGCAGCTCTCCAGGGGAGGGGCCTAGTGGCTACACCTTC. It encodes CASSSPGEGPSGYTF.

The rearrangement links TRBV3-1 (or the pseudogene TRBV3-2) to TRBJ2-5, with a tentative D call TRBD1 (6 bases). Trimming removed 2 bases from V and 1 base from J, with 8 bases in between. The CDR3 has 14 amino acids. Looked up from germline, CDR1 is LGHDT and CDR2 is YNNKEL (reference sequence). The CDR3 is CASSQTDSQETQYF. In DNA form, the CDR3 reads TGTGCCAGCAGCCAAACGGACAGCCAAGAGACCCAGTACTTC.

The V and J genes are TRBV18 and TRBJ2-7; the match to TRBD1 covers 7 bases. The V gene's germline CDR1 is KGHSH and CDR2 LQKENI. CDR3 length equals 13 residues. Trimming at V came to 5 bases and at J to 2 bases, leaving 3 bases not matched to a gene. CDR3 bases: TGTGCCAGCTCAGACAGGGTCACCTACGAGCAGTACTTC. This codes for CASSDRVTYEQYF.

The chain joins TRBV7-2 to TRBJ2-1; 8 bases agree with TRBD2. Trimming removed 4 bases from V and 8 bases from J; junction bases left unmatched: 10. The CDR3 is 15 amino acids. CDR1 SGHTA and CDR2 FQGNSA come from the germline V gene. CDR3 nucleotides: TGTGCCAGCAGCTCCCGAGCGGGGGTTGGCGATGAGCAGTTCTTC. The encoded protein is CASSSRAGVGDEQFF.

This chain links TRBV28 with TRBJ1-4; no definite D call. CDR1 and CDR2 (germline): MDHEN, SYDVKM. The CDR3 consists of 15 residues. The V and J ends lost 8 bases and 7 bases respectively, with 20 bases between them. The CDR3 spells CASGSAAALGEKLFF. Here the CDR3 DNA reads TGTGCCAGCGGCTCGGCGGCCGCCCTCGGTGAAAAACTGTTTTTT.

CDR3 in DNA: TGTGCCAGCAGTCCCCGCGGGAGTTTTTCCTACAATGAGCAGTTCTTC. This codes for CASSPRGSFSYNEQFF. This chain uses TRBV3-1 (or the pseudogene TRBV3-2) with TRBJ2-1; TRBD2 matches 7 bases. This CDR3 contains 16 residues. The trim removed 6 bases at V and 1 base at J, leaving 9 bases unmatched. In germline, CDR1 is LGHDT, CDR2 YNNKEL (reference sequence).

The V gene is TRBV7-2, the J gene TRBJ1-5; 7 nucleotides agree with TRBD1. Germline trimming cut 2 bases from V and 6 bases from J; bases unmatched to any gene: 10. This CDR3 has 16 amino acids. CDR1 SGHTA and CDR2 FQGNSA come from the germline V gene. This chain's CDR3 is CASSLSRRGFTQPQHF. CDR3 DNA: TGTGCCAGCAGCTTATCCCGCAGGGGGTTTACTCAGCCCCAGCATTTT.

This chain joins TRBV25-1 and TRBJ1-1; D might be TRBD1 (5 bases). Per the germline V gene, CDR1 is MGHDK and CDR2 is SYGVNS. CDR3 size: 15 residues. V lost 0 bases, J lost 0 bases, and 8 bases lay in between. The CDR3 nucleotides read TGTGCCAGCAGTGAATACGGGGGGATGAACACTGAAGCTTTCTTT. Translating gives CASSEYGGMNTEAFF.